These 31 T cell receptor beta chains were all obtained from the same sample, sequenced in a study of cytomegalovirus exposure and HLA in healthy donors. The PCR contained 60 Vbeta and 13 Jbeta primers. The method was immunoSEQ multiplex PCR; TCRdb's version includes in-frame clones alone and lacks a portion of them. Counted here are approximately 120,000 clones, 69% occurring once; the ten biggest clones make up around 5.4%. The sample consisted of PBMCs. The receptor source for this set is a woman aged 70-85 years in good health and CMV-seropositive.

The table lists this clone with a few counts. The same CDR3 is also encoded by other DNA sequences in this sample. The chain is built from TRBV6-1 and TRBJ2-7; D gene ambiguous. CDR3 size: 13 residues. The germline V and J ends were trimmed by 0 bases and 4 bases, with 7 bases remaining between them. Germline CDR1 reads MNHNS; CDR2 reads SASEGT. For the CDR3, the DNA is TGTGCCAGCAGTGAAGCGCCCAGATACGAGCAGTACTTC. Amino acid sequence: CASSEAPRYEQYF.

The CDR3 region has the DNA TGTGCCAGCAGTGAACTAGGGAGCTACGAGCAGTACTTC. It codes for CASSELGSYEQYF. This chain connects TRBV6-1 to TRBJ2-7, with D possibly being TRBD2 (5 bases). There are 13 residues in the CDR3. Deletions cut 2 bases from V and 3 bases from J, with 8 bases between. Germline V gives CDR1 MNHNS, CDR2 SASEGT.

The V gene is TRBV5-4, the J gene TRBJ2-7, with TRBD2 matching 8 bases. The germline CDR1 and CDR2 sequences are SGHNT and YYREEE (reference sequence). This CDR3 is 16 amino acids long. Germline trimming cut 0 bases from V and 7 bases from J; bases unmatched to any gene: 12. CDR3 in DNA: TGTGCCAGCAGCTTGGCTGGCGGGGGGCTCATGTTTGAGCAGTACTTC. Translated: CASSLAGGGLMFEQYF.

The chain carries TRBV11-3 and TRBJ1-1; D remains ambiguous. The CDR3 extends over 14 amino acids. Trimming stripped 5 bases from V and 0 bases from J, with 10 bases between. Germline CDR1 is SGHNT and CDR2 is YENEEA. The CDR3 sequence: CASSPGGVNTEAFF. The CDR3 DNA sequence: TGTGCCAGCAGCCCGGGTGGAGTGAACACTGAAGCTTTCTTT.

This rearrangement joins TRBV10-2 to TRBJ2-5; 10 positions agree with TRBD2. The CDR3 has 14 amino acids. Germline V gene data show CDR1 as WSHSY and CDR2 as SAAADI. The V segment lost 9 bases and the J segment 0 bases; nucleotides outside the gene matches: 4. The CDR3: CASSGGPYQETQYF. The CDR3, as DNA: TGCGCCAGTAGCGGGGGGCCCTACCAAGAGACCCAGTACTTC.

V usage is TRBV13 and J usage is TRBJ2-7; no firm D call. Trimming removed 5 bases from V and 1 base from J, with 15 bases in between. CDR3 length: 15 residues. Germline V gene lookup returns CDR1 PRHDT and CDR2 FYEKMQ (reference sequence). CDR3 in DNA: TGTGCCAGCAGCGCGAGCCCACGCCTTTCCTACGAGCAGTACTTC. Protein: CASSASPRLSYEQYF.

The genes are TRBV7-2 and TRBJ2-5, with 9 bases fitting TRBD1. The V gene's germline CDR1 is SGHTA and CDR2 FQGNSA. V trimming: 4 bases; J trimming: 2 bases; junction bases outside the gene matches: 5. CDR3 length equals 15 residues. This CDR3 reads CASSWGQGRQETQYF. The CDR3 bases are TGTGCCAGCAGCTGGGGACAGGGAAGGCAAGAGACCCAGTACTTC.

The gene calls are TRBV27 and TRBJ2-7; TRBD2 is a possible D gene (6 bases). Trimming removed 4 bases at V and 4 bases at J, with 17 bases between. In germline, CDR1 is MNHEY, CDR2 SMNVEV (reference sequence). The CDR3 extends over 15 amino acids. The DNA of the CDR3 is TGTGCCAGCAGTTCCTGGGAGGCAGGGAGATACGAGCAGTACTTC. Translating it yields CASSSWEAGRYEQYF.

J is TRBJ1-5 and V is TRBV25-1; no clear D gene. Germline-derived CDR1 and CDR2 are MGHDK and SYGVNS. V lost 7 bases and J lost 4, with 14 bases in between. This CDR3 has 14 residues. CDR3 bases: TGTGCCAGCATGGCCGCAGGAGGTAATCAGCCCCAGCATTTT. It is translated as CASMAAGGNQPQHF.

This clone has only one observation. The sample contains more than one DNA sequence encoding this CDR3. The chain employs TRBV2 and TRBJ1-6; D is possibly TRBD1 (6 bases). V was pared by 5 bases and J by 7 bases, with 12 bases between. The CDR3 loop spans 14 amino acids. CDR1 and CDR2 (germline): SNHLY, FYNNEI. The CDR3 here is CASSLQGNNSPLHF. The DNA for the CDR3 is TGTGCCAGCAGTTTACAGGGAAACAATTCACCCCTCCACTTT.

This chain uses TRBV19 with TRBJ1-2, with D possibly matching TRBD1 (6 bases). With 6 bases removed from V and 6 bases from J, the gap between germline ends came to 20 bases. Germline CDR1 and CDR2: LNHDA and SQIVND (reference sequence). This CDR3 is built from 15 residues. The CDR3 loop is CASSPWGGNDNGYTF. In DNA form, the CDR3 reads TGTGCCAGTAGCCCCTGGGGGGGCAATGATAATGGCTACACCTTC. Supplemented by reference TRBV19 and TRBJ1-2, the full variable domain reads DGGITQSPKYLFRKEGQNVTLSCEQNLNHDAMYWYRQDPGQGLRLIYYSQIVNDFQKGDIAEGYSVSREKKESFPLTVTSAQKNPTAFYLCASSPWGGNDNGYTFGSGTRLTVV.

This clone showed up just a few times. J is TRBJ2-1 and V is TRBV7-2, with 8 bases matching TRBD2. The germline V gene has CDR1 SGHTA and CDR2 FQGNSA. Trimming cost V 5 bases and J 4 bases; bases outside gene matches: 16. This CDR3 spans 18 amino acids. The CDR3 reads CASSPGFETSAPYNEQFF. The CDR3 nucleotides are TGTGCCAGCAGCCCGGGTTTCGAGACTAGCGCCCCTTACAATGAGCAGTTCTTC. The whole variable domain, filled in from reference TRBV7-2 and TRBJ2-1, reads GAGVSQSPSNKVTEKGKDVELRCDPISGHTALYWYRQSLGQGLEFLIYFQGNSAPDKSGLPSDRFSAERTGGSVSTLTIQRTQQEDSAVYLCASSPGFETSAPYNEQFFGPGTRLTVL.

This clone was detected once. The chain uses TRBV5-1 and TRBJ2-1; 12 nucleotides match TRBD2. There are 17 residues in the CDR3. Trimming cost V 0 bases and J 5 bases; bases outside gene matches: 6. Germline V gene lookup returns CDR1 SGHRS and CDR2 YFSETQ. The CDR3 sequence: CASSLGLAGAVNNEQFF. The CDR3 nucleotides are TGCGCCAGCAGCTTGGGACTAGCGGGGGCCGTGAACAATGAGCAGTTCTTC.

The V and J genes are TRBV14 and TRBJ2-7, with D perhaps TRBD2 (5 bases). The V end lost 1 base, the J end lost 2 bases, and 9 bases lay between the germline ends. The CDR3 is 14 residues long. Germline V lookup: CDR1 SGHDN, CDR2 FVKESK. The CDR3 is CASSQASGPYEQYF. CDR3 bases: TGTGCCAGCAGCCAAGCCAGCGGCCCCTACGAGCAGTACTTC.

A few counts support this clone. This chain links TRBV6-5 with TRBJ1-1; D might be TRBD1 (6 bases). CDR1 is MNHEY and CDR2 is SVGAGI in the germline V gene. The V gene lost 6 bases and the J gene lost 4 bases, with 12 bases spanning the gap. CDR3 length: 13 amino acids. CDR3 bases: TGTGCCAGCAGGGGGGGGCAGAGCACTGAAGCTTTCTTT. The encoded protein is CASRGGQSTEAFF.

The V and J genes are TRBV29-1 and TRBJ2-7, with D tentatively TRBD2 (5 bases). Germline V gene data show CDR1 as SQVTM and CDR2 as ANQGSEA. With 1 base removed from V and 0 bases from J, the gap between germline ends came to 13 bases. There are 15 residues in the CDR3. The CDR3 DNA follows: TGCAGCGTTGAAGGGGGAGAAAGGAGCTCCTACGAGCAGTACTTC. Amino acids: CSVEGGERSSYEQYF.

This clone has a handful of counts. The rearrangement uses TRBV27 and TRBJ1-6; D is possibly TRBD1 (5 bases). The germline CDR1 and CDR2 sequences are MNHEY and SMNVEV (reference sequence). V dropped 1 base and J dropped 8 bases, with 9 bases sitting between them. CDR3 length: 14 amino acids. CDR3 DNA sequence: TGTGCCAGCAGTTTATTCGGGGGTGATTCACCCCTCCACTTT. The encoded protein is CASSLFGGDSPLHF.

The J gene is TRBJ1-6, the V gene TRBV25-1; TRBD1 aligns across 9 bases. Per the germline V gene, CDR1 is MGHDK and CDR2 is SYGVNS. Germline trimming cut 6 bases from V and 5 bases from J; bases unmatched to any gene: 5. The CDR3 consists of 15 residues. The CDR3 region has the DNA TGTGCCAGCAGAGCTTGGACAGGGGATAATTCACCCCTCCACTTT. The encoded protein is CASRAWTGDNSPLHF.

The chain uses TRBV5-6 and TRBJ2-1, with D perhaps TRBD2 (7 bases). From germline, CDR1 is SGHDT and CDR2 YYEEEE. CDR3 length: 11 amino acids. Trimming took 0 bases from V and 14 from J, leaving 9 bases between them. CDR3 nucleotides: TGTGCCAGCAGCTTGGAGGGGGGGGAGTTCTTC. Translation gives CASSLEGGEFF.

This chain connects TRBV18 to TRBJ2-5, with D tentatively TRBD1 (6 bases). This CDR3 is 15 amino acids long. The germline V gene encodes CDR1 KGHSH and CDR2 LQKENI. The ends were cut back, 3 bases at V and 3 bases at J, with 14 bases in the middle. The CDR3 sequence is CASSPGEGGKETQYF. The CDR3 DNA reads as TGTGCCAGCTCACCTGGCGAAGGGGGTAAAGAGACCCAGTACTTC. The full variable domain, completed using reference TRBV18 and TRBJ2-5, is NAGVMQNPRHLVRRRGQEARLRCSPMKGHSHVYWYRQLPEEGLKFMVYLQKENIIDESGMPKERFSAEFPKEGPSILRIQQVVRGDSAAYFCASSPGEGGKETQYFGPGTRLLVL.

This clone was observed a handful of times. The CDR3 DNA reads TGTGCCATCAGCGACACCCAGGAGGGTATGGAAAAACTGTTTTTT. This sequence encodes CAISDTQEGMEKLFF. The chain has TRBV10-3 and TRBJ1-4; D is ambiguous. V was trimmed by 6 bases and J by 8 bases, leaving 19 bases between them. CDR1 and CDR2 from the germline V gene are ENHRY and SYGVKD. The CDR3 is made up of 15 amino acids.

This clone was detected only once. This rearrangement joins TRBV18 to TRBJ1-2, with TRBD1 identical over 8 bases. Trimming took 3 bases from V and 9 from J; bases not matched to a gene: 6. The CDR3 covers 13 residues. Germline CDR1 reads KGHSH; CDR2 reads LQKENI. CDR3 amino acids: CASSPARTGSYTF. DNA of the CDR3: TGTGCCAGCTCACCTGCCCGGACAGGGAGCTACACCTTC. The full variable domain, completed using reference TRBV18 and TRBJ1-2, is NAGVMQNPRHLVRRRGQEARLRCSPMKGHSHVYWYRQLPEEGLKFMVYLQKENIIDESGMPKERFSAEFPKEGPSILRIQQVVRGDSAAYFCASSPARTGSYTFGSGTRLTVV.

This clone was seen a few times. This chain joins TRBV7-2 and TRBJ1-6; D ambiguous. Germline V gene sequence: CDR1 SGHTA, CDR2 FQGNSA. V was clipped by 1 base and J by 11 bases, with 18 bases between them. This CDR3 comprises 16 residues. As DNA, the CDR3 is TGTGCCAGCAGCTTAGTGGCAGGCCGTCAGTCCCCACCCCTCCACTTT. Amino acid sequence: CASSLVAGRQSPPLHF.

The chain employs TRBV7-2 and TRBJ2-5, with TRBD2 matching over 10 bases. J lost 5 bases, V lost 1 base, and 16 bases had no gene match. Germline V gene sequence: CDR1 SGHTA, CDR2 FQGNSA. The CDR3 length is 19 residues. The CDR3 DNA reads TGTGCCAGCAGCTTAGGAACTGTAGCGGGGGGCCGGGGTCGGGAGACCCAGTACTTC. This sequence encodes CASSLGTVAGGRGRETQYF.

There are a few counts of this clone. The chain uses TRBV19 and TRBJ1-1; perhaps TRBD1 as D (6 bases). The CDR3 length is 15 residues. CDR1 is LNHDA, CDR2 SQIVND, per germline (reference sequence). V shed 5 bases and J shed 0 bases, with 13 bases lying between them. CDR3 region: CASSPRDNLNTEAFF. The CDR3 nucleotides are TGTGCCAGTAGTCCCCGGGACAACTTGAACACTGAAGCTTTCTTT.

This clone was observed once. This chain links TRBV29-1 with TRBJ1-1; 9 nucleotides match TRBD1. CDR3 length equals 14 residues. The V segment lost 4 bases and the J segment 5 bases; nucleotides outside the gene matches: 8. Germline V CDR1 and CDR2: SQVTM, ANQGSEA. CDR3 sequence (DNA): TGCAGCGTTGCGAGGACAGGGGATGGTACTGAAGCTTTCTTT. Amino acid sequence: CSVARTGDGTEAFF.

This chain uses TRBV5-1 with TRBJ2-5; TRBD2 matches 10 bases. The J segment lost 5 bases and the V segment lost 4 bases, leaving 8 bases of the junction unmatched. The CDR3 is 15 amino acids. The germline gives CDR1 SGHRS, CDR2 YFSETQ. The CDR3 protein is CASSIQRGGLETQYF. DNA for the CDR3: TGCGCCAGCAGCATCCAGCGGGGGGGCTTGGAGACCCAGTACTTC.

V and J are TRBV7-9 and TRBJ2-3, with D perhaps TRBD1 (5 bases). CDR3 length equals 16 residues. V was trimmed by 1 base and J by 0 bases, leaving 11 bases between them. Germline CDR1 SEHNR, CDR2 FQNEAQ (reference sequence). The CDR3 loop is CASSLGNRISTDTQYF. CDR3 nucleotide sequence: TGTGCCAGCAGCTTAGGTAACAGGATTAGCACAGATACGCAGTATTTT. Drawing the rest from reference TRBV7-9 and TRBJ2-3, the complete variable domain is DTGVSQNPRHKITKRGQNVTFRCDPISEHNRLYWYRQTLGQGPEFLTYFQNEAQLEKSRLLSDRFSAERPKGSFSTLEIQRTEQGDSAMYLCASSLGNRISTDTQYFGPGTRLTVL.

V and J are TRBV5-1 and TRBJ1-4, with 7 bases matching TRBD1. Losses at the gene ends were 0 bases for V and 7 bases for J; bases not matched to a gene: 3. Germline V gene lookup returns CDR1 SGHRS and CDR2 YFSETQ. The length of the CDR3 is 14 residues. The CDR3 region is CASSLGPGGEKLFF. Here the CDR3 DNA reads TGCGCCAGCAGCTTGGGTCCAGGGGGTGAAAAACTGTTTTTT.

The chain couples TRBV10-2 to TRBJ1-5; 9 positions match TRBD1. In germline, CDR1 is WSHSY, CDR2 SAAADI. The CDR3 is made up of 15 amino acids. Trimming cost V 4 bases and J 3 bases; bases outside gene matches: 4. The CDR3 protein is CASSGDRVINQPQHF. The CDR3, as DNA: TGCGCCAGCAGTGGGGACAGGGTGATCAATCAGCCCCAGCATTTT.

The gene calls are TRBV7-2 and TRBJ2-1; 8 nucleotides match TRBD2. CDR1 SGHTA and CDR2 FQGNSA come from the germline V gene. Unmatched junction bases numbered 11, after V lost 5 bases and J lost 5 bases. The CDR3 covers 16 residues. The CDR3 loop is CASSASGTRTNNEQFF. For the CDR3, the DNA is TGTGCCAGCAGCGCTTCCGGGACTAGAACCAACAATGAGCAGTTCTTC.